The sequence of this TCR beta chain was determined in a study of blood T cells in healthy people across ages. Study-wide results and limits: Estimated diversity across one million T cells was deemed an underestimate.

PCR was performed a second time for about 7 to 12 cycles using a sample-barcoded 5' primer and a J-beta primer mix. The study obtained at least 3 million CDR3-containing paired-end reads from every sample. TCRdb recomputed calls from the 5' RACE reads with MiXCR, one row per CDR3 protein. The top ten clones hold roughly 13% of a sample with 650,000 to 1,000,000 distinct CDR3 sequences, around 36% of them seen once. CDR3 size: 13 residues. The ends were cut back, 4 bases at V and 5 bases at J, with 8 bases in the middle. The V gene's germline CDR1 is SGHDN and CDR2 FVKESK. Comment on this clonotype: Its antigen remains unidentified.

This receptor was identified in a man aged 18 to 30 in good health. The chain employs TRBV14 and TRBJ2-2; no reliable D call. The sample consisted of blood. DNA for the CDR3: TGTGCCAGCAGCCGGACCAGAACCGGGGAGCTGTTTTTT. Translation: CASSRTRTGELFF.